The present TCR beta chain was sequenced within a study of blood T cell repertoires in COVID-19. Across the study: Nucleic acid was either cDNA or gDNA, and it came from T cells, B-cell-depleted T cells, or PBMCs.

Per the study methods: Estimation of nucleated cell counts relied on the amplification of reference gene primers. Libraries were prepared by immunoSEQ multiplex PCR; TCRdb keeps only in-frame clonotypes and omits some of them. That table supplies the V and J calls and clone size; D and trimming were determined from the DNA. The data show 250,000 to 300,000 clones, about 90% seen once. Enrollment of patients from Seattle took place during active infection, with longitudinal follow-up. V was cut by 6 bases and J by 3 bases, with 6 bases left in between. Per germline, CDR1 MDHEN and CDR2 SYDVKM. The CDR3 runs 12 residues.

The TCR was taken from a woman aged 30 to 39 with COVID-19, enrolled during active disease. The sequenced sample consisted of peripheral blood. The chain recombines TRBV28 with TRBJ1-5; D not resolved. For the CDR3, the DNA is TGTGCCAGCAGACAGAACAATCAGCCCCAGCATTTT. Protein sequence: CASRQNNQPQHF.